This TCR beta chain was documented in a study of T cell responses to AZD1222 COVID-19 vaccine. The CDR3 extends over 14 amino acids. J gave up 2 bases and V 5 bases, and 3 bases lay outside the gene matches. Germline V gives CDR1 SEHNR, CDR2 FQNEAQ (reference sequence). Assay used: immunoSEQ multiplex PCR; TCRdb lists only in-frame clones, some missing. The table lists about 110,000 clones, about 92% of them singletons. This rearrangement joins TRBV7-9 to TRBJ1-3; the match to TRBD1 covers 7 bases. The receptor's source is an adult in good health. This specimen consisted of peripheral blood, obtained on day 0 of AZD1222 vaccination. CDR3 sequence (DNA): TGTGCCAGCAGCCCCGGGACAGCTGGAAACACCATATATTTT. Its protein is CASSPGTAGNTIYF.